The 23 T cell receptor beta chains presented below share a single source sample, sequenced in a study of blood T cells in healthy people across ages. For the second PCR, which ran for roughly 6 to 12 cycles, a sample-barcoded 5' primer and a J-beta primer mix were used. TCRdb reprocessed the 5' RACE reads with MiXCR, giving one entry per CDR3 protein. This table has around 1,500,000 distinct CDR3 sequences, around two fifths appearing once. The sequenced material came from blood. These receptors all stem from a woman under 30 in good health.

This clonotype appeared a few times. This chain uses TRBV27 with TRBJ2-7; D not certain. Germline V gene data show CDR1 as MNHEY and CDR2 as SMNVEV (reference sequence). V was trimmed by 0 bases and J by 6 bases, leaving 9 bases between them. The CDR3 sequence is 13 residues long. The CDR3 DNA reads TGTGCCAGCAGTTTATCTTCGGTTGCCGAGCAGTACTTC. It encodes CASSLSSVAEQYF.

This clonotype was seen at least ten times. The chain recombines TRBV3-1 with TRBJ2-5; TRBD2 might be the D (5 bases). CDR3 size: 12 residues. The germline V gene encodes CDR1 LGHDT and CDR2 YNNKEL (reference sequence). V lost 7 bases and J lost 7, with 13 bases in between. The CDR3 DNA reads TGTGCCAGCACCCTGCAAAGCGGGACCCAGTACTTC. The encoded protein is CASTLQSGTQYF.

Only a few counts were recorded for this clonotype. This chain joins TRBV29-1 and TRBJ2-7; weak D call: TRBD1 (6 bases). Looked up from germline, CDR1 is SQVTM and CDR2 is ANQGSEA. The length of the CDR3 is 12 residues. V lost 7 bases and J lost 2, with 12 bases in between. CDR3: CSGMRTAYEQYF. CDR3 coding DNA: TGCAGCGGCATGCGGACAGCCTACGAGCAGTACTTC.

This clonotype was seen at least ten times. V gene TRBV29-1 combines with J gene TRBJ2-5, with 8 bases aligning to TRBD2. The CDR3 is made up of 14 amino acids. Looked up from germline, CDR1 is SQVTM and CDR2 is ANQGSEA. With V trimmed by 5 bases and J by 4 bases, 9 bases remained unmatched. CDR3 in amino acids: CSVSGRAGVETQYF. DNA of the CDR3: TGCAGCGTTTCGGGCCGAGCGGGAGTAGAGACCCAGTACTTC. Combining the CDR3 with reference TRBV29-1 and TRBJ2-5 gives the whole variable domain SAVISQKPSRDICQRGTSLTIQCQVDSQVTMMFWYRQQPGQSLTLIATANQGSEATYESGFVIDKFPISRPNLTFSTLTVSNMSPEDSSIYLCSVSGRAGVETQYFGPGTRLLVL.

CDR3 sequence reads: CASSHVPPPTGGLQLSSYEQYF. The CDR3 DNA sequence: TGTGCCAGCTCACACGTACCTCCCCCCACAGGGGGCCTTCAACTTAGCTCCTACGAGCAGTACTTC. The gene calls are TRBV18 and TRBJ2-7; TRBD1 agrees at 9 bases. The J segment lost 0 bases and the V segment lost 4 bases, leaving 25 bases of the junction unmatched. From germline, CDR1 is KGHSH and CDR2 LQKENI. The CDR3 extends over 22 amino acids. The full variable domain, in which reference TRBV18 and TRBJ2-7 provide the parts outside the CDR3, is NAGVMQNPRHLVRRRGQEARLRCSPMKGHSHVYWYRQLPEEGLKFMVYLQKENIIDESGMPKERFSAEFPKEGPSILRIQQVVRGDSAAYFCASSHVPPPTGGLQLSSYEQYFGPGTRLTVT.

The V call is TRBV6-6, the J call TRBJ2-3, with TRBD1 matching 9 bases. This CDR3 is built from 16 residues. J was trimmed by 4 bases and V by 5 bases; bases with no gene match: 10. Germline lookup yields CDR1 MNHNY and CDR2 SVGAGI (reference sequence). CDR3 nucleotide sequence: TGTGCCAGCAGTAAAACCCGGACAGGGGCCCCAGATACGCAGTATTTT. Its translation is CASSKTRTGAPDTQYF.

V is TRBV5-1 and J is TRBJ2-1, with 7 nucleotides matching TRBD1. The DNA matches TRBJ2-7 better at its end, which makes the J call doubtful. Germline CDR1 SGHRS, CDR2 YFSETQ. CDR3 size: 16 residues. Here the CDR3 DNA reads TGCGCCAGCAGCCCCCTCGCAACAGGGGAATCCTACGAGCAGTACTTC. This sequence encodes CASSPLATGESYEQYF.

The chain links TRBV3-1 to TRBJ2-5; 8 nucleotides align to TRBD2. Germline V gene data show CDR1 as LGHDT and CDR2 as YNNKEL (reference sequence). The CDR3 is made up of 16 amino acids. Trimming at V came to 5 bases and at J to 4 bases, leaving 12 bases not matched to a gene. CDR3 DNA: TGTGCCAGCAGCAAACCATCAAGCGGGAGTCGAGAGACCCAGTACTTC. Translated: CASSKPSSGSRETQYF.

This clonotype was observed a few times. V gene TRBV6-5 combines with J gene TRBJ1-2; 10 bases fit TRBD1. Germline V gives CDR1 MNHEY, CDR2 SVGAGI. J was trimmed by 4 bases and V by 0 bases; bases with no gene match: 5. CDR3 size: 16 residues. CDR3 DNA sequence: TGTGCCAGCAGTTACTCAGGGACAGGGGCGGCCTATGGCTACACCTTC. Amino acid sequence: CASSYSGTGAAYGYTF.

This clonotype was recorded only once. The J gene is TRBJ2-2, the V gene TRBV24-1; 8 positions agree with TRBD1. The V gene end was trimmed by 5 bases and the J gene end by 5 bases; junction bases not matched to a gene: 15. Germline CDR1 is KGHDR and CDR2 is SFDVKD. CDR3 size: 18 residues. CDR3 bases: TGTGCCACCAGTGCACCCGGGACAGGCTCCTTTGATACCGGGGAGCTGTTTTTT. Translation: CATSAPGTGSFDTGELFF.

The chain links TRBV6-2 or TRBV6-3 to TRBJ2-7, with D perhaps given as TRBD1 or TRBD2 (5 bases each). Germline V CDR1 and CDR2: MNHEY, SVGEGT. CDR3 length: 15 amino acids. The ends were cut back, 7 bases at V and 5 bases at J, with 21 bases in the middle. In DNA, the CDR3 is TGTGCCAGCACGACTGGGGCTAGCCGGTTTAACGAGCAGTACTTC. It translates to CASTTGASRFNEQYF.

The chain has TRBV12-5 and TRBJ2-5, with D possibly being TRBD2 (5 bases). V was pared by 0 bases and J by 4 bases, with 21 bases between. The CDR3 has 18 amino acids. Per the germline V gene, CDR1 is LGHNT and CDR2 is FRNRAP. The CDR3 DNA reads TGTGCTAGTGGTTTGGTACTAAAGCGGTTGGTTTCCGGAGAGACCCAGTACTTC. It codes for CASGLVLKRLVSGETQYF.

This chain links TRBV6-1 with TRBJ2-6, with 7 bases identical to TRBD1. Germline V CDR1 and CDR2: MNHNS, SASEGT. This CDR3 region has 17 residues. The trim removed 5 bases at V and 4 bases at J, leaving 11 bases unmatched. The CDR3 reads CASSPGTVVVGANVLTF. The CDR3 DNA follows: TGTGCCAGCAGTCCCGGGACAGTTGTAGTCGGGGCCAACGTCCTGACTTTC.

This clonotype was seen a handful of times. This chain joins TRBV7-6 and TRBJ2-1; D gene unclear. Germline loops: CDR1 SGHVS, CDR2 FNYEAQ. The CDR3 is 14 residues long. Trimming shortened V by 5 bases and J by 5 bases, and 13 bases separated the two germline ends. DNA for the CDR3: TGTGCCAGCAGCGGTAATCCGAGCGACAATGAGCAGTTCTTC. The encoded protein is CASSGNPSDNEQFF.

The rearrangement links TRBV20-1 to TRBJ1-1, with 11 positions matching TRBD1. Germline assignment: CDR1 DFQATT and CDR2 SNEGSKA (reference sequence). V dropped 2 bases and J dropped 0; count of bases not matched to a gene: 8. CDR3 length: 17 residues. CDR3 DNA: TGCAGTGCTAGACACTCCGGGACAGGGGGGCTGAACACTGAAGCTTTCTTT. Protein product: CSARHSGTGGLNTEAFF.

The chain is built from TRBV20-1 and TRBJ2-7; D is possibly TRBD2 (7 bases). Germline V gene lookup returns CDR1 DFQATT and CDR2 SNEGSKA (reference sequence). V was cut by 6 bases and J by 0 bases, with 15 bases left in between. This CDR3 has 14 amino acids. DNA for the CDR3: TGCAGTGCGCGGGGGCGGGGGAGCTCCTACGAGCAGTACTTC. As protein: CSARGRGSSYEQYF.

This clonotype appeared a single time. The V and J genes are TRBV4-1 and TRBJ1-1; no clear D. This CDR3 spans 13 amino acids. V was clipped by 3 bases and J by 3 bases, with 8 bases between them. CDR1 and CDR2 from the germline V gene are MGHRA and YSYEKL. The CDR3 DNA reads TGCGCCAGCAGCCATAGAGATTACACTGAAGCTTTCTTT. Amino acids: CASSHRDYTEAFF.

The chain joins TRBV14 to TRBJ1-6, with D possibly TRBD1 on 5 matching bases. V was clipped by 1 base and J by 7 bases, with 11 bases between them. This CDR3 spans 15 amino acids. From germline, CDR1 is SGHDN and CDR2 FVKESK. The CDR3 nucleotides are TGTGCCAGCAGCCAAGGGTGGGGGGGGAATTCACCCCTCCACTTT. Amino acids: CASSQGWGGNSPLHF.

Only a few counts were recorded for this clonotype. The CDR3 loop reads CASSARRDTQYF. The CDR3 DNA reads TGTGCCAGCAGTGCTAGAAGGGATACGCAGTATTTT. The rearrangement links TRBV2 to TRBJ2-3; unclear D gene. Germline assignment: CDR1 SNHLY and CDR2 FYNNEI. The germline V and J ends were trimmed by 4 bases and 6 bases, with 8 bases remaining between them. This CDR3 contains 12 residues.

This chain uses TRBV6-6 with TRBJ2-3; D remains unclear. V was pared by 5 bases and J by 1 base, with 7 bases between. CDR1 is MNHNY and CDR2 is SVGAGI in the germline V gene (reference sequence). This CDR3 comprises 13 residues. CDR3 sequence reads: CASSTVGTDTQYF. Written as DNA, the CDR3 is TGTGCCAGCAGTACTGTGGGCACAGATACGCAGTATTTT.

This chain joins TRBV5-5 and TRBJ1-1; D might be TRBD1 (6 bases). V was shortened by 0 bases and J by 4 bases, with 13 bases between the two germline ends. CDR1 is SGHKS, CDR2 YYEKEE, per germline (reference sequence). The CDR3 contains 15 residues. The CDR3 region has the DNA TGTGCCAGCAGCTTGGGAATGCAGGGGAGCACTGAAGCTTTCTTT. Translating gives CASSLGMQGSTEAFF.

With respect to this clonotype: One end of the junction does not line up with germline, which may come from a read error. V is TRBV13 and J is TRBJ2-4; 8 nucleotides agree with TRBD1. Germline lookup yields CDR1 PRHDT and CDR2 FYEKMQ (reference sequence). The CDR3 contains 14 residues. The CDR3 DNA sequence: TGTGCCAGCAGCCTAGGACAGGGTGGAAGCATTCAGTACTTC. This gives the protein CASSLGQGGSIQYF.

As DNA, the CDR3 is TGTGCCAGCGGACTTCAGGGGACGAGTGAAAAACTGTTTTTT. It is translated as CASGLQGTSEKLFF. V is TRBV27 and J is TRBJ1-4, with D possibly TRBD1 on 6 matching bases. The germline V and J ends were trimmed by 8 bases and 7 bases, with 17 bases remaining between them. This CDR3 spans 14 amino acids. Looked up from germline, CDR1 is MNHEY and CDR2 is SMNVEV (reference sequence).